A selection of T cell receptor beta chains follows, all from one sample in a study of monozygotic twins with inflammatory bowel disease. TCRdb reworked the 5' RACE reads into one entry per CDR3 protein, no DNA. The sample yields about 380,000 distinct CDR3 sequences, of which the top ten take up just over 2.5%. The specimen was blood. These receptors were obtained from a human donor with ulcerative colitis or Crohn's disease, or a healthy co-twin of an affected twin (not recorded which). The CDR3 runs from the conserved cysteine through the conserved F or W. The order of the fields is CDR3 protein, V gene, J gene.

cdr3_aa: CASSLIVGDRGSGTTFGNQPQHF; v_call: TRBV27; j_call: TRBJ1-5
cdr3_aa: CASSQDRDRANSPLHF; v_call: TRBV4-3; j_call: TRBJ1-6
cdr3_aa: CASSSGGTMNEKLFF; v_call: TRBV5-1; j_call: TRBJ1-4
cdr3_aa: CASSRTPVEPSSNNEQFF; v_call: TRBV6-1; j_call: TRBJ2-1
cdr3_aa: CSASASDSPLHF; v_call: TRBV20-1; j_call: TRBJ1-6
cdr3_aa: CASSLSGGINYGYTF; v_call: TRBV27; j_call: TRBJ1-2
cdr3_aa: CASSLKLAGGSKAREQFF; v_call: TRBV7-6; j_call: TRBJ2-1
cdr3_aa: CASSPRGRPNYEQYF; v_call: TRBV7-2; j_call: TRBJ2-7
cdr3_aa: CASSSQTDPSYEQYF; v_call: TRBV27; j_call: TRBJ2-7
cdr3_aa: CASSLMRQTYEQYF; v_call: TRBV5-6; j_call: TRBJ2-7
cdr3_aa: CASSLQVTEYTEAFF; v_call: TRBV7-2; j_call: TRBJ1-1
cdr3_aa: CASLRAGFMNTEAFF; v_call: TRBV10-2; j_call: TRBJ1-1
cdr3_aa: CASSQGQGLNSPLHF; v_call: TRBV4-3; j_call: TRBJ1-6
cdr3_aa: CASSLTPGGGVSYNEQFF; v_call: TRBV7-3; j_call: TRBJ2-1
cdr3_aa: CATSDAPGQNTYEQYF; v_call: TRBV24-1; j_call: TRBJ2-7
cdr3_aa: CASSLTAYTRSPTDTQYF; v_call: TRBV7-3; j_call: TRBJ2-3
cdr3_aa: CASSARQGADTQYF; v_call: TRBV11-2; j_call: TRBJ2-3
cdr3_aa: CASTRMGQGTDTQYF; v_call: TRBV19; j_call: TRBJ2-3
cdr3_aa: CASSLAGGKETQYF; v_call: TRBV7-9; j_call: TRBJ2-5
cdr3_aa: CASRARAGSGTDTQYF; v_call: TRBV2; j_call: TRBJ2-3
cdr3_aa: CASSLQPLRTDTQYF; v_call: TRBV7-2; j_call: TRBJ2-3
cdr3_aa: CASSLGQTLGEQYF; v_call: TRBV11-2; j_call: TRBJ2-7
cdr3_aa: CASSLESGDTEAFF; v_call: TRBV5-1; j_call: TRBJ1-1
cdr3_aa: CASSYSGLAGGPGTDTQYF; v_call: TRBV6-5; j_call: TRBJ2-3
cdr3_aa: CASSQDGSGSGTDTQYF; v_call: TRBV4-2; j_call: TRBJ2-3
cdr3_aa: CASSYALAANTGELFF; v_call: TRBV7-9; j_call: TRBJ2-2
cdr3_aa: CSASDYSGTDNSPLHF; v_call: TRBV20-1; j_call: TRBJ1-6
cdr3_aa: CASSFGGLNQPQHF; v_call: TRBV5-1; j_call: TRBJ1-5
cdr3_aa: CSVVSPGETQYF; v_call: TRBV29-1; j_call: TRBJ2-5
cdr3_aa: CASSPGQGREQYF; v_call: TRBV5-1; j_call: TRBJ2-7
cdr3_aa: CASSLGDPGANVLTF; v_call: TRBV5-1; j_call: TRBJ2-6
cdr3_aa: CSVAGLAGNEQFF; v_call: TRBV29-1; j_call: TRBJ2-1
cdr3_aa: CASSLDATGSYEQYF; v_call: TRBV5-1; j_call: TRBJ2-7
cdr3_aa: CASSLVSGVNQPQHF; v_call: TRBV5-1; j_call: TRBJ1-5
cdr3_aa: CASSLETPDTQYF; v_call: TRBV5-1; j_call: TRBJ2-3
cdr3_aa: CSASGGIDTEAFF; v_call: TRBV20-1; j_call: TRBJ1-1
cdr3_aa: CSVEDRSDVYSYEQYF; v_call: TRBV29-1; j_call: TRBJ2-7
cdr3_aa: CASSKRYTRGAGPKDTQYF; v_call: TRBV19; j_call: TRBJ2-3
cdr3_aa: CASSLAGGLDGYTF; v_call: TRBV7-9; j_call: TRBJ1-2
cdr3_aa: CASSVAAGLNGELFF; v_call: TRBV9; j_call: TRBJ2-2
cdr3_aa: CASSLVQITGELFF; v_call: TRBV5-1; j_call: TRBJ2-2
cdr3_aa: CASSKEGRTKNIQYF; v_call: TRBV5-1; j_call: TRBJ2-4
cdr3_aa: CSVEGSGGELFF; v_call: TRBV29-1; j_call: TRBJ2-2
cdr3_aa: CATSEHSAARNNEQFF; v_call: TRBV24-1; j_call: TRBJ2-1
cdr3_aa: CASSLTGQDTQYF; v_call: TRBV7-2; j_call: TRBJ2-3
cdr3_aa: CASSLWGQPPDTQYF; v_call: TRBV5-1; j_call: TRBJ2-3
cdr3_aa: CASSYIHEQFF; v_call: TRBV6-5; j_call: TRBJ2-1
cdr3_aa: CASSLRFRGETQYF; v_call: TRBV7-2; j_call: TRBJ2-5
cdr3_aa: CASSVNPGTSPDSPLHF; v_call: TRBV5-1; j_call: TRBJ1-6
cdr3_aa: CASSLISISSYEQYF; v_call: TRBV5-6; j_call: TRBJ2-7
cdr3_aa: CASSLVSGGAILQTQYF; v_call: TRBV11-2; j_call: TRBJ2-3
cdr3_aa: CASSFFVALGPGELFF; v_call: TRBV28; j_call: TRBJ2-2
cdr3_aa: CATRVGRGSDQPQHF; v_call: TRBV19; j_call: TRBJ1-5
cdr3_aa: CASSQPQGAGYNEQFF; v_call: TRBV4-2; j_call: TRBJ2-1
cdr3_aa: CASSTRTGGNQPQHF; v_call: TRBV6-2/TRBV6-3; j_call: TRBJ1-5